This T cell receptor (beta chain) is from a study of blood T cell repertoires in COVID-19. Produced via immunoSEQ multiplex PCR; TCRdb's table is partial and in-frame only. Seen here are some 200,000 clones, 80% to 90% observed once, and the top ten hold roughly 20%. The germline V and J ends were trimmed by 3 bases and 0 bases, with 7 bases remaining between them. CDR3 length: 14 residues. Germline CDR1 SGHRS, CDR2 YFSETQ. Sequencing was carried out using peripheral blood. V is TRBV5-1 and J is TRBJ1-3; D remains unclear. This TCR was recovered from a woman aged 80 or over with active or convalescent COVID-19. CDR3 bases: TGCGCCAGCAGCTCCTCCTTCTCTGGAAACACCATATATTTT. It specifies CASSSSFSGNTIYF. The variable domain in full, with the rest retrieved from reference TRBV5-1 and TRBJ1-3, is KAGVTQTPRYLIKTRGQQVTLSCSPISGHRSVSWYQQTPGQGLQFLFEYFSETQRNKGNFPGRFSGRQFSNSRSEMNVSTLELGDSALYLCASSSSFSGNTIYFGEGSWLTVV.